These T cell receptor beta chains were read from a single sample in a study of shared clonotypes between healthy human individuals. Sequencing used immunoSEQ multiplex PCR; TCRdb keeps in-frame clones, though not all of them. In the table there are approximately 1.9 million clones, just over 90% of which are singletons. The sample consisted of naive CD8+ T cells from PBMCs. The source is a man aged 18 to 29 in good health. Some clones in this sample may be carry-over from other donors' samples. The conserved cysteine and the conserved F or W are not part of the CDR3 here. The order of the fields is CDR3 length, V gene, J gene, CDR3 protein.

>12|TRBV28|TRBJ2-3
ATSFEVIVGTQY
>13|TRBV5-1|TRBJ1-5
ASSETGGSNQPQH
>15|TRBV13|TRBJ2-5
ASSSGRLAGPQETQY
>16|TRBV9|TRBJ2-1
ASSVASIAGWDGNEQF
>13|TRBV4-1|TRBJ2-7
ASSQSGTGDLEQY
>12|TRBV27|TRBJ2-7
ASSSDRVRYEQY
>11|TRBV6-6|TRBJ2-3
ASSYWFGDTQY
>11|TRBV7-9|TRBJ2-1
ASSMGPRNEQF
>11|TRBV11-2|TRBJ2-7
ASRNRTGGEQY
>12|TRBV9|TRBJ2-7
ASSVEGTNYEQY
>10|TRBV7-2|TRBJ1-2
ASSLDSYGYT
>12|TRBV19|TRBJ2-7
ASRGDTSTYEQY
>13|TRBV7-8|TRBJ1-3
ASSLEGSGGNTIY
>10|TRBV18|TRBJ1-2
ASSPPRLWPT